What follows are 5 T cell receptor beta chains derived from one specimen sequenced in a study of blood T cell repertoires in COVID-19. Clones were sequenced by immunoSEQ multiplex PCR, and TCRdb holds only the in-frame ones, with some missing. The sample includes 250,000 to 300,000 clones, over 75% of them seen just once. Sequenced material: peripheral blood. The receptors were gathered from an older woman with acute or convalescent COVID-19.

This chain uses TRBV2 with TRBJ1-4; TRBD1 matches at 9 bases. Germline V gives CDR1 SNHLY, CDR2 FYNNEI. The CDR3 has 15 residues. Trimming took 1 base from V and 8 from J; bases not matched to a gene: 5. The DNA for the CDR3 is TGTGCCAGCAGTGAAGGGGGGACAGGGAACGAAAAACTGTTTTTT. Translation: CASSEGGTGNEKLFF.

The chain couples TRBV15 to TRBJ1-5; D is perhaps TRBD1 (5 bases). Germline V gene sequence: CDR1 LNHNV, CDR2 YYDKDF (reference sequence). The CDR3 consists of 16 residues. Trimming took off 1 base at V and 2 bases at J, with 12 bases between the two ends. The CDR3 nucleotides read TGTGCCACCAGCAGAGGGAAGGGGTTGGGCAATCAGCCCCAGCATTTT. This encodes CATSRGKGLGNQPQHF.

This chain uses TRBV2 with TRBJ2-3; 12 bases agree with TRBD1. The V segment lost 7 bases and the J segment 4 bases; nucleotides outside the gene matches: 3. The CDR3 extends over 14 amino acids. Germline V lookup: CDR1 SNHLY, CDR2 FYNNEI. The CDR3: CASTGTGGADTQYF. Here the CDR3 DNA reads TGTGCCAGCACCGGGACAGGGGGCGCAGATACGCAGTATTTT.

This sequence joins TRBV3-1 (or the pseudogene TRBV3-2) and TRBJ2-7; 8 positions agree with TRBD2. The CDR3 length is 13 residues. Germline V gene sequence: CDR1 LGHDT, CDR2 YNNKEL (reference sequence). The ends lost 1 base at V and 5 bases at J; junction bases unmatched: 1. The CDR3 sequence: CASSQGAGDEQYF. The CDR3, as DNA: TGTGCCAGCAGCCAAGGAGCGGGGGACGAGCAGTACTTC.

The CDR3 region is CASSLVGQGENIQYF. As DNA, the CDR3 is TGTGCCAGCAGCTTAGTCGGGCAGGGTGAGAACATTCAGTACTTC. The genes are TRBV11-1 and TRBJ2-4; a possible D gene is TRBD1 (5 bases). V was shortened by 1 base and J by 7 bases, with 14 bases between the two germline ends. Germline CDR1 and CDR2: SGHAT and FQDESV (reference sequence). This CDR3 spans 15 amino acids.